This TCR beta chain is from a study of T-cell reconstitution after alpha-beta-depleted transplantation in children. With 6 bases removed from V and 3 bases from J, the gap between germline ends came to 12 bases. CDR3 length: 13 amino acids. The TCRbeta library was prepared with unique molecular identifiers. Via MiXCR, TCRdb re-called the PCR reads, giving one row per CDR3 protein. In the table there are around 500,000 distinct CDR3 sequences, about an eighth of which are singletons. The starting material was PBMCs from the stem cell graft donor, obtained from the stem cell graft. This rearrangement joins TRBV12-3 or TRBV12-4 to TRBJ2-7, with a tentative D call TRBD1 (5 bases). The TCR originated in a human donor who donated a stem cell graft to a child with combined immunodeficiency. The chain's CDR3 is CASRHDRDYEQYF. Written as DNA, the CDR3 is TGTGCCAGCAGACACGACAGAGACTACGAGCAGTACTTC.